This paragraph reports one T cell receptor (beta chain). This table comes from immunoSEQ multiplex PCR, and its TCRdb copy is limited to in-frame clones, with some not included. The sample yields about 380,000 clones, more than 85% seen once. The record originates from a study of shared T cell receptors in the human thymus. The CDR3 contains 11 residues. Germline loops: CDR1 MNHEY, CDR2 SVGAGI. Trimming took 5 bases from V and 3 from J, leaving 5 bases between them. Sequencing input: thymocytes. The chain is built from TRBV6-5 and TRBJ2-7; D remains unclear. The clonotype originates from a human donor. CDR3 coding DNA: TGTGCCAGCAGTAACCTCTACGAGCAGTACTTC. It translates to CASSNLYEQYF.